This is a list of T cell receptor beta chains from one sample in a study of cytomegalovirus exposure and HLA in healthy donors. Here immunoSEQ multiplex PCR was the method, and the copy in TCRdb shows in-frame clones only, minus some. In the table there are about 82,000 clones, 85% to 95% of which are singletons. Sequenced input: PBMCs. Source of these receptors: a man younger than 35 in good health and CMV-seronegative. Each CDR3 is given with its conserved first and last residue. The order of the fields is J gene, clone size, D gene, V gene, CDR3 DNA, CDR3 protein. D genes are given only for firm matches. Clone size, where shown, is once, few, many, or a class for clones that have expanded.

TRBJ1-3	NA	NA	TRBV6-5	TGTGCCAGCAGTTACGGGAGAGGTGGAAACACCATATATTTT	CASSYGRGGNTIYF
TRBJ2-3	NA	NA	TRBV4-2	TGTGCCAGCAGCCAAGGGGCCACTAGCACAGATACGCAGTATTTT	CASSQGATSTDTQYF
TRBJ2-3	NA	NA	TRBV6-5	TGTGCCAGCAGTTACTCTCCGGGGGGCACAGATACGCAGTATTTT	CASSYSPGGTDTQYF
TRBJ2-3	NA	TRBD2	TRBV11-3	TGTGCCAGCAGCTACTCAACCTGGGCTAGCGGGAGAGGCGCAGATACGCAGTATTTT	CASSYSTWASGRGADTQYF
TRBJ2-1	NA	TRBD2	TRBV10-3	TGTGCCATCAGTGGGAACCTAGCGGGAGAGCGTCTGAGCATTCGGGACAATGAGCAGTTCTTC	CAISGNLAGERLSIRDNEQFF
TRBJ1-2	NA	NA	TRBV18	TGTGCCAGCTCACCACGATCAGAAATTAACTATGGCTACACCTTC	CASSPRSEINYGYTF
TRBJ2-2	NA	NA	TRBV5-6	TGTGCCAGCAGCTTGGGTTCCGTGAACACCGGGGAGCTGTTTTTT	CASSLGSVNTGELFF
TRBJ2-2	NA	TRBD2	TRBV4-1	TGCGCCAGCAGCCAAGTCATAGCGGGGACCGGGGAGCTGTTTTTT	CASSQVIAGTGELFF
TRBJ1-1	NA	TRBD1	TRBV2	TGTGCCAGCAGTGAGCAGGGGGCGAACACTGAAGCTTTCTTT	CASSEQGANTEAFF
TRBJ2-7	NA	TRBD1	TRBV5-1	TGCGCCAGCAGCGTACGAGACAGGGTAAACGAGCAGTACTTC	CASSVRDRVNEQYF
TRBJ2-7	NA	NA	TRBV6-1	TGTGCCAGCTTCGGAGCCAGCTCCTACGAGCAGTACTTC	CASFGASSYEQYF
TRBJ2-5	NA	NA	TRBV19	TGTGCCAGTAGTATAGTGTCGGCCCCGACCGGGAGAGAGACCCAGTACTTC	CASSIVSAPTGRETQYF
TRBJ2-7	NA	NA	TRBV5-1	TGCGCCAGCAGCGAACGTCAGGGGATAGGGGTCTACGAGCAGTACTTC	CASSERQGIGVYEQYF
TRBJ2-2	NA	TRBD2	TRBV5-1	TGCGCCAGCCGCCCCGGCGGGACTAGGAAGACCGGGGAGCTGTTTTTT	CASRPGGTRKTGELFF
TRBJ1-3	NA	NA	TRBV21-1	TGTGCCAGCAGCAAAAAGGAGTCCCGAAACACCATATATTTT	CASSKKESRNTIYF
TRBJ2-7	once	TRBD1	TRBV7-2	TGTGCCAGCAGCTTAGCAGCTTCAGCGCAGGGGGCTTCATACCACTTC	CASSLAASAQGASYHF
TRBJ2-1	once	NA	TRBV29-1	TGCAGCGTTGCGTGGATGAGCCTGCGGAATGAGCAGTTCTTC	CSVAWMSLRNEQFF
TRBJ1-1	NA	NA	TRBV7-2	TGTGCCAGCAGCTTAGCGGGAGGTTCTGAAGCTTTCTTT	CASSLAGGSEAFF
TRBJ2-5	NA	TRBD2	TRBV5-8	TGTGCCAGCAGCCCTCGGGCGGCTAGCGGGTACCAAGAGACCCAGTACTTC	CASSPRAASGYQETQYF
TRBJ2-2	NA	NA	TRBV5-1	TGCGCCAGCAGCACATCCTCAGGGATCGCGAACACCGGGGAGCTGTTTTTT	CASSTSSGIANTGELFF
TRBJ1-4	few	TRBD1	TRBV18	TGTGCCAGCTCACGACAGGGGGATGAAAAACTGTTTTTT	CASSRQGDEKLFF
TRBJ2-7	NA	NA	TRBV28	TGTGCCAGCACCCAACAGAACCTTTACTACGAGCAGTACTTC	CASTQQNLYYEQYF
TRBJ2-7	NA	NA	TRBV5-1	TGCGCCAGCAGCTCCGAAGCCTCCTACGAGCAGTACTTC	CASSSEASYEQYF
TRBJ1-2	NA	NA	TRBV28	TGTGCCAGCAGGCAAGCGTATGGCTACACCTTC	CASRQAYGYTF
TRBJ1-3	NA	TRBD1	TRBV5-6	TGTGCCAGCAGCGTCCCGGGACAGGGGACGGGAAACACCATATATTTT	CASSVPGQGTGNTIYF
TRBJ1-5	NA	NA	TRBV27	TGTGCCAGCAGTTTAAAGGGGGATCTTAGCAATCAGCCCCAGCATTTT	CASSLKGDLSNQPQHF
TRBJ2-2	NA	NA	TRBV5-1	TGCGCCAGCAGCTCAAGCCCGATGAATACTGGTGCCGGGGAGCTGTTTTTT	CASSSSPMNTGAGELFF
TRBJ2-6	NA	NA	TRBV7-9	TGTGCCAGCCCACAGGCCCCCTCTGGGGCCAACGTCCTGACTTTC	CASPQAPSGANVLTF
TRBJ1-2	NA	NA	TRBV6-1	TGTGCCAGCAGTGCTGAGGGCGCTATGGGCTACACCTTC	CASSAEGAMGYTF
TRBJ1-3	NA	TRBD1	TRBV27	TGTGCCAGCGGCCGACAGGGTGTAGGAAACACCATATATTTT	CASGRQGVGNTIYF
TRBJ1-1	NA	TRBD1	TRBV18	TGTGCCAGTGGACAGGTCGGAGGTTCTGAAGCTTTCTTT	CASGQVGGSEAFF
TRBJ1-2	NA	NA	TRBV4-3	TGCGCCAGCAGCCAGGCCAACTATGGCTACACCTTC	CASSQANYGYTF
TRBJ1-1	NA	TRBD1	TRBV4-1	TGCGCCAGCAGCCAAGATCGGGGACAGGGGACTGAAGCTTTCTTT	CASSQDRGQGTEAFF
TRBJ2-2	NA	TRBD1	TRBV29-1	TGCAGCGGTACCGGGACAGGGTTCACCGGGGAGCTGTTTTTT	CSGTGTGFTGELFF
TRBJ2-7	NA	TRBD2	TRBV12-5	TGTGCTACTACCTATAGCGGGAGCTCCTACGAGCAGTACTTC	CATTYSGSSYEQYF
TRBJ1-1	NA	NA	TRBV7-9	TGTGCCAGCAGCTTAGCGCAACGGGGTGACACTGAAGCTTTCTTT	CASSLAQRGDTEAFF
TRBJ1-2	NA	NA	TRBV7-9	TGTGCCAGCAGCTTAGCCACGGTCCAGGTTGGCTACACCTTC	CASSLATVQVGYTF
TRBJ1-2	NA	NA	TRBV2	TGTGCCAGCAGTTACGACAGGAACTATGGCTACACCTTC	CASSYDRNYGYTF
TRBJ1-2	NA	NA	TRBV6-5	TGTGCCAGCAGTTACTCGGGGGGTCTTGACTATGGCTACACCTTC	CASSYSGGLDYGYTF
TRBJ2-7	NA	TRBD1	TRBV6-6	TGTGCCAGCAGTTACGGGACAGAAAACGAGCAGTACTTC	CASSYGTENEQYF
TRBJ2-3	NA	TRBD2	TRBV5-6	TGTGCCAGCAGCTTGCGGGAGGGGCAAGATACGCAGTATTTT	CASSLREGQDTQYF
TRBJ2-5	once	TRBD2	TRBV27	TGTGCCAGCAGTACGGGGGGGCGGGAGACCCAGTACTTC	CASSTGGRETQYF
TRBJ2-7	NA	NA	TRBV4-2	TGTGCCAGCAGCCAAGGCCTATACGAGCAGTACTTC	CASSQGLYEQYF
TRBJ2-5	NA	NA	TRBV7-2	TGTGCCAGCAGCTTAGCGGCGGGAACGGGAGAGACCCAGTACTTC	CASSLAAGTGETQYF
TRBJ2-3	NA	TRBD1	TRBV5-1	TGCGCCAGCAGCTTCAGGACAGGGGGCACGAATACGCAGTATTTT	CASSFRTGGTNTQYF
TRBJ1-1	NA	NA	TRBV18	TGTGCCAGCTCACCATTGACAGCCGATAATGAAGCTTTCTTT	CASSPLTADNEAFF
TRBJ2-7	NA	NA	TRBV6-1	TGTGCCAGCAACAGGGACGCAACCTCCTACGAGCAGTACTTC	CASNRDATSYEQYF
TRBJ1-2	NA	TRBD1	TRBV18	TGTGCCAGCTCCCTTAGAGGCGACAGGGCGGACTATGGCTACACCTTC	CASSLRGDRADYGYTF
TRBJ1-1	NA	NA	TRBV2	TGTGCCGGCAACAGGGCAGGAATAAACACTGAAGCTTTCTTT	CAGNRAGINTEAFF
TRBJ2-1	NA	NA	TRBV20-1	TGCAGTGCTAGGGAGTCCTATGAGCAGTTCTTC	CSARESYEQFF